The 18 T cell receptor beta chains below all came from one sample that was sequenced in a study of OX40 agonist ivuxolimab in advanced cancers. Sequenced by immunoSEQ multiplex PCR; TCRdb stores in-frame clones only, minus some. This sample yields over 65,000 clones, of which about four fifths are seen a single time; about 5.5% belongs to the top ten. Specimen: CD4+ or CD8+ T cells sorted from blood, collected in a trial of the OX40 agonist ivuxolimab. The receptors derive from an adult with an advanced solid tumor such as melanoma, head and neck, liver or kidney cancer.

This clone showed up just a few times. This chain connects TRBV2 to TRBJ1-6; possible D gene TRBD1, 5 bases. This CDR3 spans 13 amino acids. With 7 bases removed from V and 7 bases from J, the gap between germline ends came to 11 bases. CDR1 and CDR2 from the germline V gene are SNHLY and FYNNEI. The CDR3 loop is CASIGTENSPLHF. CDR3 coding DNA: TGTGCCAGCATTGGGACCGAGAATTCACCCCTCCACTTT. The full variable domain, its missing parts supplied by reference TRBV2 and TRBJ1-6, is EPEVTQTPSHQVTQMGQEVILRCVPISNHLYFYWYRQILGQKVEFLVSFYNNEISEKSEIFDDQFSVERPDGSNFTLKIRSTKLEDSAMYFCASIGTENSPLHFGNGTRLTVT.

The chain employs TRBV28 and TRBJ2-6; possibly TRBD2 for D (5 bases). The CDR3 totals 15 residues. Germline V gene sequence: CDR1 MDHEN, CDR2 SYDVKM. The ends were cut back, 5 bases at V and 0 bases at J, with 8 bases in the middle. The CDR3 nucleotides read TGTGCCAGCAGTCCGGGGATCTCTGGGGCCAACGTCCTGACTTTC. Amino acid sequence: CASSPGISGANVLTF.

This sequence joins TRBV5-1 and TRBJ1-1, with no clear D. The ends were cut back, 5 bases at V and 1 base at J, with 9 bases in the middle. CDR1 is SGHRS, CDR2 YFSETQ, per germline. There are 13 residues in the CDR3. Here the CDR3 DNA reads TGCGCCAGCAGGGAGAATTCGAACACTGAAGCTTTCTTT. This encodes CASRENSNTEAFF.

The count of this clone is one. J is TRBJ1-5 and V is TRBV7-5; TRBD1 was called by the table and not checked on the DNA. TRBV7-5 is tagged as a pseudogene. The CDR3 runs to 18 residues. CDR3: CARRGDRGESPSNQPQHF. CDR3 sequence (DNA): TGTGCCAGAAGGGGAGACAGGGGCGAATCCCCTAGCAATCAGCCCCAGCATTTT.

The gene calls are TRBV19 and TRBJ2-3; D is unresolved. The CDR3 consists of 13 residues. Between the trimmed V and J ends, which lost 7 bases and 1 base, there was a span of 9 bases. Germline CDR1 is LNHDA and CDR2 is SQIVND (reference sequence). The CDR3 here is CASNGWGTDTQYF. The DNA for the CDR3 is TGTGCCAGTAACGGATGGGGCACAGATACGCAGTATTTT. The whole variable domain, remainder taken from reference TRBV19 and TRBJ2-3, is DGGITQSPKYLFRKEGQNVTLSCEQNLNHDAMYWYRQDPGQGLRLIYYSQIVNDFQKGDIAEGYSVSREKKESFPLTVTSAQKNPTAFYLCASNGWGTDTQYFGPGTRLTVL.

The chain carries TRBV6-6 and TRBJ1-5; D might be TRBD1 (6 bases). The CDR3 covers 15 residues. Germline lookup yields CDR1 MNHNY and CDR2 SVGAGI (reference sequence). V was clipped by 7 bases and J by 4 bases, with 17 bases between them. This CDR3 is CASTSRGQRNQPQHF. The CDR3 bases are TGTGCCAGCACGTCCCGAGGACAGAGAAATCAGCCCCAGCATTTT.

The V call is TRBV6-5, the J call TRBJ2-7; 11 bases agree with TRBD2. V shed 9 bases and J 6 bases; nucleotides not matched to a gene: 4. This CDR3 has 12 amino acids. The germline CDR1 and CDR2 sequences are MNHEY and SVGAGI. The chain's CDR3 is CASGLAGGEQYF. Written as DNA, the CDR3 is TGTGCCAGTGGACTAGCGGGCGGCGAGCAGTACTTC.

This chain links TRBV28 with TRBJ2-7, with a weak D call TRBD1 (5 bases). The CDR3 is 12 amino acids. CDR1 is MDHEN and CDR2 is SYDVKM in the germline V gene. V dropped 5 bases and J dropped 2 bases, with 7 bases sitting between them. The DNA for the CDR3 is TGTGCCAGCAGTAGGGGCACCTACGAGCAGTACGTC. This sequence encodes CASSRGTYEQYV.

The chain links TRBV2 to TRBJ2-1, with 9 bases identical to TRBD1. CDR3 length: 16 residues. CDR1 and CDR2 from the germline V gene are SNHLY and FYNNEI. Trimming took 4 bases from V and 3 from J; bases not matched to a gene: 7. For the CDR3, the DNA is TGTGCCAGCAGTGGTGAACCGGGACAGGGCTACAATGAGCAGTTCTTC. It yields the protein CASSGEPGQGYNEQFF.

By its share, this clone is medium-sized. V and J are TRBV13 and TRBJ2-6; D is unresolved. CDR3 length: 14 amino acids. Germline V gives CDR1 PRHDT, CDR2 FYEKMQ (reference sequence). V was pared by 1 base and J by 8 bases, with 9 bases between. The chain's CDR3 is CASSLAGFTNVLTF. CDR3 DNA sequence: TGTGCCAGCAGCTTAGCCGGGTTTACCAACGTCCTGACTTTC.

The chain joins TRBV19 to TRBJ2-1, with 7 bases lining up with TRBD1. Germline CDR1 is LNHDA and CDR2 is SQIVND (reference sequence). This CDR3 contains 16 residues. The ends lost 6 bases at V and 2 bases at J; junction bases unmatched: 10. The CDR3 region is CASSRSRQGPYNEQFF. The CDR3 DNA is TGTGCCAGTAGCAGAAGCAGACAGGGTCCCTACAATGAGCAGTTCTTC.

This sequence joins TRBV7-3 and TRBJ2-2, with a tentative D call TRBD1 (5 bases). This CDR3 spans 13 amino acids. Trimming cost V 4 bases and J 5 bases, with 8 bases left between them. The V gene's germline CDR1 is SGHTA and CDR2 FQGTGA. CDR3 DNA: TGTGCCAGCAGCTCAACAGGAACCGGGGAGCTGTTTTTT. Amino acids: CASSSTGTGELFF. The variable domain in full, completed from reference TRBV7-3 and TRBJ2-2, reads GAGVSQTPSNKVTEKGKYVELRCDPISGHTALYWYRQSLGQGPEFLIYFQGTGAADDSGLPNDRFFAVRPEGSVSTLKIQRTERGDSAVYLCASSSTGTGELFFGEGSRLTVL.

The chain links TRBV27 to TRBJ2-5; tentative D call: TRBD1 (5 bases). Germline CDR1 is MNHEY and CDR2 is SMNVEV (reference sequence). This CDR3 region has 15 residues. With 5 bases removed from V and 5 bases from J, the gap between germline ends came to 18 bases. CDR3 nucleotide sequence: TGTGCCAGCAGTCCAACGGCAGGGTTTCGGGAGACCCAGTACTTC. It translates to CASSPTAGFRETQYF.

The rearrangement links TRBV6-6 to TRBJ2-7, with a tentative D call TRBD1 (6 bases). Germline V gene sequence: CDR1 MNHNY, CDR2 SVGAGI (reference sequence). V dropped 6 bases and J dropped 3 bases, with 12 bases sitting between them. The CDR3 sequence is 13 residues long. The CDR3, as DNA: TGTGCCAGCAGCCGGACAGAGTACTACGAGCAGTACGTC. Its translation: CASSRTEYYEQYV.

The V and J genes are TRBV2 and TRBJ2-2, with 7 bases fitting TRBD1. The junction had 19 bases not matched to a gene; V was cut back by 8 bases and J by 1 base. CDR3 length equals 19 residues. Germline V lookup: CDR1 SNHLY, CDR2 FYNNEI. The DNA for the CDR3 is TGTGCCAGCGGAGATACCGGGACAGTCCACTTTAAGAACACCGGGGAGCTGTTTTTT. Amino acid sequence: CASGDTGTVHFKNTGELFF. Drawing the rest from reference TRBV2 and TRBJ2-2, the complete variable domain is EPEVTQTPSHQVTQMGQEVILRCVPISNHLYFYWYRQILGQKVEFLVSFYNNEISEKSEIFDDQFSVERPDGSNFTLKIRSTKLEDSAMYFCASGDTGTVHFKNTGELFFGEGSRLTVL.

The CDR3 sequence is CASMTPPDRAGGYTF. The CDR3 region has the DNA TGTGCCAGCATGACCCCCCCCGACAGGGCAGGGGGCTACACCTTC. The gene calls are TRBV28 and TRBJ1-2; 7 bases are shared with TRBD1. V dropped 7 bases and J dropped 8; count of bases not matched to a gene: 16. The germline V gene encodes CDR1 MDHEN and CDR2 SYDVKM. This CDR3 has 15 amino acids.

This clone has more than one count but fewer than ten. This sequence joins TRBV7-2 and TRBJ2-7, with 7 bases identical to TRBD2. Germline V gene lookup returns CDR1 SGHTA and CDR2 FQGNSA. The CDR3 covers 15 residues. Trimming removed 1 base from V and 2 bases from J; junction bases left unmatched: 5. The CDR3 DNA reads TGTGCCAGCAGCTTAGGCGGGGGAGCTACCTACGAGCAGTACTTC. Its translation is CASSLGGGATYEQYF. Full variable domain (outside the CDR3, taken from reference TRBV7-2 and TRBJ2-7): GAGVSQSPSNKVTEKGKDVELRCDPISGHTALYWYRQSLGQGLEFLIYFQGNSAPDKSGLPSDRFSAERTGGSVSTLTIQRTQQEDSAVYLCASSLGGGATYEQYFGPGTRLTVT.

The chain combines TRBV7-9 with TRBJ1-1; unclear D gene. The V end was cut by 6 bases, the J end by 1 base, with 12 bases between. Per the germline V gene, CDR1 is SEHNR and CDR2 is FQNEAQ (reference sequence). There are 14 residues in the CDR3. The CDR3 bases are TGTGCCAGCAGTCGACTTTCCGGGAACACTGAAGCTTTCTTT. This encodes CASSRLSGNTEAFF.